Listed below are T cell receptor beta chains from one sample, sequenced in a study of graft-versus-host responses after intestinal transplantation. Which antigens these TCRs recognize remains unknown. Data came from immunoSEQ multiplex PCR; TCRdb stores just in-frame clones and leaves some out. The sample yields about 89,000 clones, about 92% seen once. Sequenced here: unstimulated CD8+ T cells sorted from spleen or lymph node cells, sampled before intestinal transplant. All receptors come from a human donor who received an intestinal transplant. Each CDR3 is given with its conserved first and last residue. D genes are given only for firm matches. Size is omitted from some rows. Given values are once, few, many or a class for expanded clones.

D	V	size	J	CDR3	DNA
.	TRBV5-1	.	TRBJ1-5	CASSLESGPNQPQHF	TGCGCCAGCAGCTTGGAGTCTGGGCCCAATCAGCCCCAGCATTTT
.	TRBV19	.	TRBJ2-7	CASSIDQVGKNEQYF	TGTGCCAGTAGTATAGATCAGGTAGGAAAGAACGAGCAGTACTTC
.	TRBV19	.	TRBJ1-3	CASSNFAGHSGNTIYF	TGTGCCAGTAGTAATTTCGCTGGACATTCTGGAAACACCATATATTTT
TRBD1	TRBV13	.	TRBJ2-3	CASSLRGRADTQYF	TGTGCCAGCAGCTTGAGGGGGCGGGCAGATACGCAGTATTTT
.	TRBV19	.	TRBJ1-4	CASSPFGGSNEKLFF	TGTGCCAGTAGCCCTTTCGGGGGATCTAATGAAAAACTGTTTTTT
.	TRBV4-3	once	TRBJ1-1	CASSQERRRTEAFF	TGCGCCAGCAGCCAAGAGCGCCGCCGAACTGAAGCTTTCTTT
.	TRBV30	.	TRBJ2-5	CAWSSDGETQYF	TGTGCCTGGAGTAGTGACGGGGAGACCCAGTACTTC
TRBD1	TRBV27	.	TRBJ1-2	CASSLTGANPYGYTF	TGTGCCAGCAGTTTGACAGGGGCTAATCCTTATGGCTACACCTTC
.	TRBV7-6	.	TRBJ2-5	CASTPQGGGEETQYF	TGTGCCAGCACCCCCCAAGGGGGTGGAGAAGAGACCCAGTACTTC
TRBD1	TRBV11-3	.	TRBJ2-1	CASSFGQGASWEPSYNEQFF	TGTGCCAGCAGCTTCGGACAGGGGGCGTCCTGGGAACCGTCCTACAATGAGCAGTTCTTC
.	TRBV11-2	.	TRBJ1-2	CASSPWEGDYGYTF	TGTGCCAGCAGCCCCTGGGAGGGCGACTATGGCTACACCTTC
TRBD1	TRBV6-5	.	TRBJ2-7	CASSMGQSYEQYF	TGTGCCAGCAGTATGGGACAGAGCTACGAGCAGTACTTC
TRBD1	TRBV6-5	.	TRBJ1-6	CASSLSRQGHNSPLHF	TGTGCCAGCAGTTTATCAAGACAGGGGCATAATTCACCCCTCCACTTT
.	TRBV6-1	.	TRBJ2-7	CASSKQGNIYEQYF	TGTGCCAGCAGTAAACAGGGAAATATTTACGAGCAGTACTTC
TRBD1	TRBV6-5	.	TRBJ1-2	CASSYGTGNGYTF	TGTGCCAGCAGTTACGGGACAGGGAATGGCTACACCTTC
.	TRBV7-8	once	TRBJ2-7	CASSLATGTNYEQYF	TGTGCCAGCAGCTTAGCAACGGGGACAAACTACGAGCAGTACTTC